The rows below give T cell receptor beta chains drawn from one sample of a study of CD4+ T cells in melanoma. Profiled with immunoSEQ multiplex PCR; TCRdb holds only in-frame clones, not every one. The sample yields roughly 54,000 clones, roughly 89% seen once. Sequencing was carried out using peripheral blood. Every receptor here comes from a human donor with melanoma. Each CDR3 is given with its conserved first and last residue. D genes are given only for firm matches. The listing skips clone size in some rows; elsewhere it reads once, few, many or a size class.

clone_size d_call j_call v_call cdr3_nt cdr3_aa
NA TRBD2 TRBJ2-1 TRBV2 TGTGCCAGCAAAATAGCGGGGGGGCCTTCCGAGCAGTTCTTC CASKIAGGPSEQFF
NA TRBD1 TRBJ2-1 TRBV19 TGTGCCAGTAGTTATTCAACCGGGACAGGTATTTACAATGAGCAGTTCTTC CASSYSTGTGIYNEQFF
NA NA TRBJ1-4 TRBV4-3 TGCGCCAGCAGCGAAGGGGAAAAACTGTTTTTT CASSEGEKLFF
NA NA TRBJ1-1 TRBV7-9 TGTGCCAGCAGCCTGGGGTGGGTCACTGAAGCTTTCTTT CASSLGWVTEAFF
NA NA TRBJ1-3 TRBV5-8 TGTGCCAGCAGCATGGGATCATCCTCTGGAAACACCATATATTTT CASSMGSSSGNTIYF
NA TRBD1 TRBJ1-2 TRBV30 TGTGCCTGGAGTGCCCCGCGACAGGGGGATCGCTATGGCTACACCTTC CAWSAPRQGDRYGYTF
NA TRBD1 TRBJ2-2 TRBV7-9 TGTGCCAGCAGACCGAGGTGGGACAGGGACACCGGGGAGCTGTTTTTT CASRPRWDRDTGELFF
few NA TRBJ1-1 TRBV30 TGTGCCTGCCTCCGGGCTACTGAAGCTTTCTTT CACLRATEAFF
NA NA TRBJ2-4 TRBV7-9 TGTGCCAGCAGCCGTCTAAGTCAGGGCGCCATTCAGTACTTC CASSRLSQGAIQYF
NA NA TRBJ1-6 TRBV4-2 TGTGCCAGCAGCCAAACGTCCGGGTTGGCAAATTCACCCCTCCACTTT CASSQTSGLANSPLHF
medium-sized TRBD1 TRBJ2-2 TRBV7-2 TGTGCCAGCAGCTTTTGGGATGGACAGGGGGCCGGGGAGCTGTTTTTT CASSFWDGQGAGELFF
NA NA TRBJ1-1 TRBV9 TGTGCCAGCAGCAACCTCGGGGAGGGCACTGAAGCTTTCTTT CASSNLGEGTEAFF
NA TRBD1 TRBJ2-3 TRBV6-6 TGTGCCAGCAGTGCTGACAGGGGGCAAGGTACAGATACGCAGTATTTT CASSADRGQGTDTQYF
few NA TRBJ1-1 TRBV30 TGTGCCTGTACCTCAGGGGTTAGGACTGAAGCTTTCTTT CACTSGVRTEAFF